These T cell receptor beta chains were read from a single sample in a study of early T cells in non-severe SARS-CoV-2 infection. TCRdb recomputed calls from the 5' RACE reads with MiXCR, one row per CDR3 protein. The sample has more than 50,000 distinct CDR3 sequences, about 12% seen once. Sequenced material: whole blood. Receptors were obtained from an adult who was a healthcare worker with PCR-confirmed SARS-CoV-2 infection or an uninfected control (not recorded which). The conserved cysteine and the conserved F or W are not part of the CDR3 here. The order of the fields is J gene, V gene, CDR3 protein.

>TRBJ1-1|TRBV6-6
ASSYLTGNTEAF
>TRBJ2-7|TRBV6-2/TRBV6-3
ASSYSWLFPYEQY
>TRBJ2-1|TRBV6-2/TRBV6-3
ASSSGRRPSYNEQF
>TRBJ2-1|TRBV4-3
ASSPTGRNEQF
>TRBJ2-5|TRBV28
ASSTTTGAETQY
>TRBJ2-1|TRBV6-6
ASSPPPYGIHNEQF
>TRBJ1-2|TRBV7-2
ASSFSREDGYT
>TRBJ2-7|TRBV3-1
ASSQQDRGGPYEQY
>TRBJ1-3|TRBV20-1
SARPQGATGNTIY
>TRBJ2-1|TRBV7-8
ASSSSRDHEQF
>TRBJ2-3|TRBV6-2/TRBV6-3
ASSYRGVVDTQY
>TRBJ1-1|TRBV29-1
SAKGQGASTEAF
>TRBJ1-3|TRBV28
ASSLGGTIY